What follows are 5 T cell receptor beta chains derived from one specimen sequenced in a study of blood T cell repertoires in COVID-19. The repertoire was sequenced with immunoSEQ multiplex PCR; TCRdb's copy has only in-frame clones and lacks some. The sample includes approximately 93,000 clones, around 72% seen only once; the top ten take over 3.5%. Sequenced sample: peripheral blood. The receptors derive from a man between 65 and 79 years old with COVID-19, enrolled during active disease.

The rearrangement links TRBV7-9 to TRBJ2-5; perhaps TRBD1 as D (5 bases). The CDR3 runs 14 residues. Germline CDR1 is SEHNR and CDR2 is FQNEAQ (reference sequence). Trimming shortened V by 1 base and J by 5 bases, and 11 bases separated the two germline ends. In DNA form, the CDR3 reads TGTGCCAGCAGCTTAGTATCTAAGGGGGAGACCCAGTACTTC. Protein product: CASSLVSKGETQYF.

This clone has a handful of counts. The chain combines TRBV10-3 with TRBJ1-5; D call uncertain. The germline V and J ends were trimmed by 3 bases and 9 bases, with 9 bases remaining between them. The CDR3 sequence is 12 residues long. CDR1 ENHRY and CDR2 SYGVKD come from the germline V gene. The chain's CDR3 is CAISDPGGPQHF. Here the CDR3 DNA reads TGTGCCATCAGTGACCCCGGAGGGCCCCAGCATTTT.

J is TRBJ1-5 and V is TRBV28; D ambiguous. The CDR3 runs 12 residues. The germline CDR1 and CDR2 sequences are MDHEN and SYDVKM. The ends were cut back, 6 bases at V and 5 bases at J, with 8 bases in the middle. In nucleotides, the CDR3 is TGTGCCAGCAGGCCCCCAGATCAGCCCCAGCATTTT. It encodes CASRPPDQPQHF.

The rearrangement uses TRBV2 and TRBJ2-1; 8 bases match TRBD2. J lost 9 bases, V lost 7 bases, and 11 bases had no gene match. The CDR3 length is 14 residues. The V gene's germline CDR1 is SNHLY and CDR2 FYNNEI. CDR3 amino acids: CASTLSGRFVEQFF. In nucleotides, the CDR3 is TGTGCCAGCACCTTGAGCGGGAGATTCGTTGAGCAGTTCTTC.

This clone came up many times. CDR3 region: CASSTGTSQTEQFF. CDR3 bases: TGTGCCAGTAGTACGGGGACTAGTCAAACTGAGCAGTTCTTC. This chain connects TRBV19 to TRBJ2-1, with 8 bases fitting TRBD2. The J segment lost 9 bases and the V segment lost 4 bases, leaving 8 bases of the junction unmatched. The CDR3 is 14 amino acids. Germline assignment: CDR1 LNHDA and CDR2 SQIVND (reference sequence).